Each of the 22 T cell receptor beta chains below was sequenced from the same sample in a study of neurological immune-mediated disorders. Each CDR3 protein gets one entry after TCRdb re-called the 5' RACE reads with MiXCR. The table records approximately 74,000 distinct CDR3 sequences, around 5% of them present only once. The sequencing input was PBMCs. These receptors all stem from a man aged 18 to 29 with multiple sclerosis.

This clonotype was counted many times. The chain combines TRBV2 with TRBJ2-7; 12 positions agree with TRBD2. The CDR3 runs to 18 residues. J lost 4 bases, V lost 2 bases, and 12 bases had no gene match. Germline V gene sequence: CDR1 SNHLY, CDR2 FYNNEI. The CDR3 DNA reads as TGTGCCAGCAGTGAAAGGTCTAGCGGGAGGGCCGGAATATACGAGCAGTACTTC. It is translated as CASSERSSGRAGIYEQYF.

The rearrangement joins TRBV5-1 to TRBJ1-1; the match to TRBD1 covers 8 bases. Germline V gives CDR1 SGHRS, CDR2 YFSETQ. CDR3 length: 18 amino acids. The ends lost 4 bases at V and 0 bases at J; junction bases unmatched: 14. CDR3 DNA sequence: TGCGCCAGCAGCAAAAGCTCGGGACAGGAGATCATGAACACTGAAGCTTTCTTT. Protein product: CASSKSSGQEIMNTEAFF.

This clonotype was detected ten times or more. The rearrangement links TRBV29-1 to TRBJ2-7, with D possibly matching TRBD1 (6 bases). Germline CDR1 and CDR2: SQVTM and ANQGSEA. Trimming removed 2 bases at V and 7 bases at J, with 12 bases between. This CDR3 is 12 amino acids long. The CDR3 loop reads CSVEQDSFEQYF. CDR3 nucleotide sequence: TGCAGCGTTGAACAGGACAGCTTTGAGCAGTACTTC.

In its sample, this clonotype was seen a few times. This sequence joins TRBV19 and TRBJ1-5, with D unclear. CDR1 is LNHDA, CDR2 SQIVND, per germline (reference sequence). The V end was cut by 5 bases, the J end by 7 bases, with 15 bases between. The CDR3 is made up of 14 amino acids. CDR3 bases: TGTGCCAGTAGTCTCTCTCAAGGAAGACAGCCCCAGCATTTT. Encoded protein: CASSLSQGRQPQHF.

This clonotype was detected ten times or more. The chain couples TRBV12-3 or TRBV12-4 to TRBJ2-1; 9 nucleotides match TRBD1. CDR3 length: 14 amino acids. The trim removed 10 bases at V and 6 bases at J, leaving 10 bases unmatched. CDR3 DNA: TGTGCCATACTCGCCGGGACAGGGACCAATGAGCAGTTCTTC. Its translation is CAILAGTGTNEQFF.

This clonotype was picked up many times. The chain has TRBV2 and TRBJ1-4; D is uncertain. Trimming took off 7 bases at V and 8 bases at J, with 8 bases between the two ends. Germline CDR1 is SNHLY and CDR2 is FYNNEI. The length of the CDR3 is 11 residues. CDR3 bases: TGTGCCAGCAACGCCCAGGAAAAACTGTTTTTT. This encodes CASNAQEKLFF.

At least ten counts were recorded for this clonotype. This CDR3 reads CSAKTGDQPQHF. The CDR3 DNA sequence: TGCAGTGCCAAGACAGGGGACCAGCCCCAGCATTTT. This chain connects TRBV20-1 to TRBJ1-5; 8 bases line up with TRBD1. The CDR3 consists of 12 residues. J was trimmed by 7 bases and V by 6 bases; bases with no gene match: 5. The germline V gene has CDR1 DFQATT and CDR2 SNEGSKA (reference sequence).

This clonotype was observed many times. The rearrangement uses TRBV5-1 and TRBJ1-1; no clear D gene. V dropped 4 bases and J dropped 3 bases, with 16 bases sitting between them. CDR1 and CDR2 (germline): SGHRS, YFSETQ. The CDR3 totals 15 residues. The CDR3 sequence is CASSTFPRPDTEAFF. CDR3 bases: TGCGCCAGCAGCACCTTCCCCCGCCCGGACACTGAAGCTTTCTTT.

This clonotype was observed at least ten times. V is TRBV6-2 or TRBV6-3 and J is TRBJ2-3, with a weak D call TRBD2 (5 bases). In germline, CDR1 is MNHEY, CDR2 SVGEGT. V was shortened by 8 bases and J by 2 bases, with 8 bases between the two germline ends. This CDR3 spans 12 amino acids. The CDR3 loop reads CASEGTTDTQYF. The CDR3 nucleotides read TGTGCCAGCGAGGGAACCACAGATACGCAGTATTTT.

This clonotype has ten or more counts. The V call is TRBV7-3, the J call TRBJ1-1; 7 bases fit TRBD1. CDR1 is SGHTA, CDR2 FQGTGA, per germline. The ends lost 4 bases at V and 6 bases at J; junction bases unmatched: 2. CDR3 length: 12 residues. The CDR3 DNA follows: TGTGCCAGCAGCTCCCAGGGGGCTGAAGCTTTCTTT. It encodes CASSSQGAEAFF.

The table lists this clonotype with many counts. The chain carries TRBV27 and TRBJ2-1; 10 bases align to TRBD2. Trimming removed 6 bases from V and 6 bases from J; junction bases left unmatched: 5. The CDR3 sequence is 14 residues long. In germline, CDR1 is MNHEY, CDR2 SMNVEV (reference sequence). CDR3 sequence reads: CASRSGRAINEQFF. CDR3 bases: TGTGCCAGCAGAAGCGGGAGGGCCATCAATGAGCAGTTCTTC.

In this sample, this clonotype turned up many times. The V gene is TRBV7-2, the J gene TRBJ2-5; D is uncertain. The germline gives CDR1 SGHTA, CDR2 FQGNSA. V dropped 4 bases and J dropped 2 bases, with 5 bases sitting between them. The CDR3 extends over 12 amino acids. The CDR3 bases are TGTGCCAGCAGCTACGGACAAGAGACCCAGTACTTC. It encodes CASSYGQETQYF.

This clonotype was seen repeatedly, ten times or more. The V and J genes are TRBV5-1 and TRBJ1-4; 7 nucleotides agree with TRBD1. Germline-derived CDR1 and CDR2 are SGHRS and YFSETQ. CDR3 length: 14 residues. J gave up 5 bases and V 3 bases, and 4 bases lay outside the gene matches. For the CDR3, the DNA is TGCGCCAGCAGCTCCGGACAGGCCAATGAAAAACTGTTTTTT. Translation gives CASSSGQANEKLFF.

This clonotype was seen a few times. The chain joins TRBV12-3 or TRBV12-4 to TRBJ2-4; D might be TRBD1 (6 bases). Trimming removed 2 bases at V and 0 bases at J, with 8 bases between. The CDR3 consists of 15 residues. CDR3 protein: CASSLTGIAKNIQYF. Here the CDR3 DNA reads TGTGCCAGCAGTTTAACAGGGATAGCCAAAAACATTCAGTACTTC.

The sample holds many counts of this clonotype. V and J are TRBV2 and TRBJ2-4; 8 nucleotides match TRBD2. The length of the CDR3 is 15 residues. Unmatched junction bases numbered 1, after V lost 3 bases and J lost 0 bases. In germline, CDR1 is SNHLY, CDR2 FYNNEI. CDR3 nucleotide sequence: TGTGCCAGCAGTGAGCGGGAGGTAGCCAAAAACATTCAGTACTTC. Translating gives CASSEREVAKNIQYF. The full variable domain, its missing parts supplied by reference TRBV2 and TRBJ2-4, is EPEVTQTPSHQVTQMGQEVILRCVPISNHLYFYWYRQILGQKVEFLVSFYNNEISEKSEIFDDQFSVERPDGSNFTLKIRSTKLEDSAMYFCASSEREVAKNIQYFGAGTRLSVL.

This clonotype was detected many times. The rearrangement uses TRBV29-1 and TRBJ2-5, with TRBD1 matching over 11 bases. V trimming: 3 bases; J trimming: 7 bases; junction bases outside the gene matches: 4. CDR1 is SQVTM and CDR2 is ANQGSEA in the germline V gene. CDR3 length: 13 residues. As DNA, the CDR3 is TGCAGCGTTGACCCGGGACAGGGGGGGACCCAGTACTTC. Residues: CSVDPGQGGTQYF.

This clonotype was observed many times. The rearrangement uses TRBV12-3 or TRBV12-4 and TRBJ2-1; 11 nucleotides agree with TRBD2. V was pared by 3 bases and J by 7 bases, with 8 bases of the junction left unmatched. The CDR3 is made up of 16 amino acids. The CDR3 loop reads CASSLGPRLAGNEQFF. The DNA of the CDR3 is TGTGCCAGCAGTTTGGGGCCCCGACTAGCGGGAAATGAGCAGTTCTTC.

The table lists this clonotype with many counts. The chain combines TRBV20-1 with TRBJ1-1; D is ambiguous. V was trimmed by 6 bases and J by 1 base, leaving 15 bases between them. The CDR3 has 14 residues. Germline CDR1 and CDR2: DFQATT and SNEGSKA (reference sequence). The CDR3 is CSAPEKGRNTEAFF. The CDR3 DNA follows: TGCAGTGCCCCCGAAAAGGGAAGGAACACTGAAGCTTTCTTT.

This clonotype was counted many times. The chain joins TRBV5-1 to TRBJ1-1; TRBD1 aligns across 10 bases. There are 16 residues in the CDR3. The V gene's germline CDR1 is SGHRS and CDR2 YFSETQ. Trimming cost V 1 base and J 6 bases; bases outside gene matches: 9. This CDR3 reads CASSLKTGGEIAEAFF. As DNA, the CDR3 is TGCGCCAGCAGCTTGAAGACAGGGGGCGAGATCGCTGAAGCTTTCTTT.

This clonotype was recorded at least ten times. The chain couples TRBV18 to TRBJ2-7, with D perhaps TRBD1 or TRBD2 (5 bases each). Trimming removed 3 bases at V and 2 bases at J, with 11 bases between. CDR1 KGHSH and CDR2 LQKENI come from the germline V gene. The CDR3 is 14 residues long. CDR3 nucleotide sequence: TGTGCCAGCTCACCGACAGTGAGGGCCTACGAGCAGTACTTC. Translation: CASSPTVRAYEQYF.

In this sample, this clonotype turned up many times. V gene TRBV5-1 combines with J gene TRBJ2-1; possible D gene TRBD2, 5 bases. Germline CDR1 is SGHRS and CDR2 is YFSETQ. Trimming took 2 bases from V and 9 from J, leaving 6 bases between them. The CDR3 extends over 11 amino acids. The CDR3 here is CASSLGGEQFF. The CDR3 DNA reads as TGCGCCAGCAGCTTAGGAGGTGAGCAGTTCTTC.

This clonotype came up many times. The chain uses TRBV19 and TRBJ1-4; possible D gene TRBD1, 5 bases. The CDR3 spans 12 residues. Germline CDR1 LNHDA, CDR2 SQIVND (reference sequence). V lost 9 bases and J 6 bases, leaving 11 bases between the germline ends. DNA of the CDR3: TGTGCCAGCCTGACAGAGGATGAAAAACTGTTTTTT. It specifies CASLTEDEKLFF.